The 13 T cell receptor beta chains listed next were all sequenced from one sample in a study of spatial heterogeneity in lung cancer. Noted time point: blood at routine non-recurrence follow-up after resection. Whole RNA obtained from tumor, nontumor lung or frozen PBMC underwent sequencing without sorting. TCRdb used MiXCR to reprocess the 5' RACE reads, holding one entry per CDR3 protein. The sample records fewer than 60,000 distinct CDR3 sequences, roughly 7.4% being singletons. The specimen comprised PBMCs, sampled at follow-up. Receptors were obtained from a female donor with early-stage non-small cell lung cancer.

This clonotype was seen many times. The chain joins TRBV3-1 to TRBJ2-3, with no clear D. The V gene's germline CDR1 is LGHDT and CDR2 YNNKEL (reference sequence). Between the trimmed V and J ends, which lost 1 base and 8 bases, there was a span of 16 bases. This CDR3 is 15 amino acids long. The chain's CDR3 is CASSQVLGIETTQYF. CDR3 sequence (DNA): TGTGCCAGCAGCCAAGTTTTGGGGATCGAAACTACGCAGTATTTT.

The table lists this clonotype with many counts. The chain couples TRBV28 to TRBJ1-5; 8 bases align to TRBD1. Unmatched junction bases numbered 6, after V lost 6 bases and J lost 5 bases. The germline V gene encodes CDR1 MDHEN and CDR2 SYDVKM. The CDR3 has 14 residues. The CDR3 loop reads CASSLGQGYQPQHF. The CDR3 DNA sequence: TGTGCCAGCAGCCTCGGACAGGGTTATCAGCCCCAGCATTTT.

This clonotype was counted ten times or more. The rearrangement joins TRBV4-1 to TRBJ2-7; 7 bases map to TRBD1. Trimming at V came to 5 bases and at J to 3 bases, leaving 10 bases not matched to a gene. Germline V CDR1 and CDR2: MGHRA, YSYEKL. This CDR3 has 15 residues. The CDR3 sequence is CASSIEGPGGYEQYF. In DNA form, the CDR3 reads TGCGCCAGCAGCATAGAAGGTCCAGGGGGCTACGAGCAGTACTTC.

This clonotype appeared many times. The chain couples TRBV5-1 to TRBJ2-7, with 8 bases identical to TRBD2. CDR3 length: 17 amino acids. Germline V gene data show CDR1 as SGHRS and CDR2 as YFSETQ. Trimming cost V 2 bases and J 5 bases; bases outside gene matches: 15. In DNA form, the CDR3 reads TGCGCCAGCAGCTTTCCCCCGGAACAGCGGGGGCGGGACGAGCAGTACTTC. Encoded protein: CASSFPPEQRGRDEQYF. Variable domain in full (rest from reference TRBV5-1 and TRBJ2-7): KAGVTQTPRYLIKTRGQQVTLSCSPISGHRSVSWYQQTPGQGLQFLFEYFSETQRNKGNFPGRFSGRQFSNSRSEMNVSTLELGDSALYLCASSFPPEQRGRDEQYFGPGTRLTVT.

The rearrangement links TRBV5-1 to TRBJ2-7, with D unclear. The CDR3 is made up of 16 amino acids. V lost 0 bases and J 3 bases, leaving 16 bases between the germline ends. The germline V gene has CDR1 SGHRS and CDR2 YFSETQ. In DNA, the CDR3 is TGCGCCAGCAGCTTGGTTCCGCAGGATCCCAACTACGAGCAGTACTTC. This encodes CASSLVPQDPNYEQYF.

V gene TRBV5-1 combines with J gene TRBJ2-1; the D is unclear. The CDR3 has 15 residues. The germline CDR1 and CDR2 sequences are SGHRS and YFSETQ. V shed 0 bases and J shed 6 bases, with 13 bases lying between them. For the CDR3, the DNA is TGCGCCAGCAGCTTGGTGGTAAGGGCCGCCAATGAGCAGTTCTTC. This gives the protein CASSLVVRAANEQFF. The full variable domain, its missing parts supplied by reference TRBV5-1 and TRBJ2-1, is KAGVTQTPRYLIKTRGQQVTLSCSPISGHRSVSWYQQTPGQGLQFLFEYFSETQRNKGNFPGRFSGRQFSNSRSEMNVSTLELGDSALYLCASSLVVRAANEQFFGPGTRLTVL.

This clonotype came up a few times. This rearrangement joins TRBV4-1 to TRBJ1-4, with D possibly matching TRBD1 (5 bases). Germline V gives CDR1 MGHRA, CDR2 YSYEKL. This CDR3 is 16 amino acids long. Deletions cut 2 bases from V and 8 bases from J, with 18 bases between. The CDR3 loop is CASSQRSALGGEKLFF. The CDR3 coding sequence is TGCGCCAGCAGCCAACGCTCAGCCCTTGGGGGAGAAAAACTGTTTTTT.

This clonotype was seen at least ten times. V usage is TRBV7-2 and J usage is TRBJ1-5, with 7 bases that match TRBD1. The CDR3 consists of 15 residues. Germline assignment: CDR1 SGHTA and CDR2 FQGNSA. Trimming cost V 1 base and J 4 bases; bases outside gene matches: 4. CDR3 in DNA: TGTGCCAGCAGCTTAGTTGGGACAGATAATCAGCCCCAGCATTTT. Translation: CASSLVGTDNQPQHF.

V is TRBV19 and J is TRBJ1-1; the D gene is possibly TRBD1 (5 bases). Germline-derived CDR1 and CDR2 are LNHDA and SQIVND (reference sequence). This CDR3 spans 13 amino acids. Trimming left V 5 bases short and J 3 bases short, with 10 bases between. In DNA, the CDR3 is TGTGCCAGTAGTGGTTTGGGGGACACTGAAGCTTTCTTT. The encoded protein is CASSGLGDTEAFF.

This clonotype was counted ten times or more. The chain uses TRBV24-1 and TRBJ1-5; D might be TRBD1 (5 bases). The germline gives CDR1 KGHDR, CDR2 SFDVKD. V was trimmed by 6 bases and J by 7 bases, leaving 15 bases between them. CDR3 length: 14 residues. CDR3 DNA: TGTGCCACCAGTTCCGGAGGGGCTGGGCAGCCCCAGCATTTT. Translation gives CATSSGGAGQPQHF.

This clonotype was recorded many times. The chain joins TRBV20-1 to TRBJ2-3; unclear D gene. This CDR3 is 15 amino acids long. Looked up from germline, CDR1 is DFQATT and CDR2 is SNEGSKA (reference sequence). Trimming pared 0 bases from V and 0 bases from J, leaving 10 bases between. The CDR3 DNA follows: TGCAGTGCTAGAGATAACCTCTTGAGCACAGATACGCAGTATTTT. Translated: CSARDNLLSTDTQYF.

The rearrangement joins TRBV3-1 to TRBJ2-5; the match to TRBD1 covers 7 bases. The V gene end was trimmed by 2 bases and the J gene end by 4 bases; junction bases not matched to a gene: 7. Germline CDR1 and CDR2: LGHDT and YNNKEL (reference sequence). This CDR3 spans 15 amino acids. Here the CDR3 reads CASSQRGPRAETQYF. CDR3 in DNA: TGTGCCAGCAGCCAAAGGGGGCCCAGGGCAGAGACCCAGTACTTC.

This clonotype was detected ten times or more. The genes are TRBV2 and TRBJ2-7, with D perhaps matching TRBD1 (5 bases). Germline assignment: CDR1 SNHLY and CDR2 FYNNEI. CDR3 length equals 13 residues. Trimming took 5 bases from V and 0 from J, leaving 8 bases between them. CDR3 in amino acids: CASSQGFSYEQYF. CDR3 in DNA: TGTGCCAGCAGTCAGGGCTTCTCCTACGAGCAGTACTTC.